Below, one T cell receptor (beta chain) is given with its context. Its antigen remains unknown. RNA was extracted from bulk tissue without any cell sorting. Three rounds of nested PCR, following a modified ARM-PCR protocol, produced the TCRbeta library. MiXCR, run by TCRdb on the multiplex PCR reads, gives a single entry per CDR3 protein. The sample has under 250,000 distinct CDR3 sequences, approximately 74% seen once; the top ten hold 25%. This specimen comes from a study of tumor and adjacent non-tumor tissue in lung cancer. About the research overall: Stage I to III disease affected ten to eleven men and 5 women aged roughly 31 to 80. About 4.17 million productive TCRbeta reads were obtained per sample on average.

The CDR3 has 13 residues. Germline assignment: CDR1 SQVTM and CDR2 ANQGSEA. V trimming: 6 bases; J trimming: 9 bases; junction bases outside the gene matches: 13. The study's findings and limits: Normal lung showed higher cumulative top 100 clone frequency than tumor. Tumor tissue had significantly higher TCR diversity than normal lung.

The sample comprised lung tumor tissue. This sequence was found in a man aged 55 to 70 with non-small cell lung cancer. The V and J genes are TRBV29-1 and TRBJ2-7; 8 nucleotides match TRBD2. The CDR3 reads CSVTVAGTGGQYF. Here the CDR3 DNA reads TGCAGCGTAACAGTAGCGGGAACAGGCGGGCAGTACTTC.